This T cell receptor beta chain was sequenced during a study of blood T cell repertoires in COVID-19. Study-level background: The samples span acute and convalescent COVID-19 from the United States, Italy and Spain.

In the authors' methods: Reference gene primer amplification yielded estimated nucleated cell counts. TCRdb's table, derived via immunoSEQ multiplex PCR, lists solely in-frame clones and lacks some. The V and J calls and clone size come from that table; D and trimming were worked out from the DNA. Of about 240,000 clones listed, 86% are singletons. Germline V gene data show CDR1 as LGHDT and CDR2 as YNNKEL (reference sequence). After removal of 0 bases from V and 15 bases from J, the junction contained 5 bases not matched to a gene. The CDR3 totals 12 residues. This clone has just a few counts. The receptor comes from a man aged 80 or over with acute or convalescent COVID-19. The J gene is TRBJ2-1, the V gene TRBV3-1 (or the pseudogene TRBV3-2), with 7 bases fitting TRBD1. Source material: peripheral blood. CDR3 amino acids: CASSQDRQGRFF. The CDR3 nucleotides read TGTGCCAGCAGCCAAGACAGACAGGGTCGGTTCTTC.